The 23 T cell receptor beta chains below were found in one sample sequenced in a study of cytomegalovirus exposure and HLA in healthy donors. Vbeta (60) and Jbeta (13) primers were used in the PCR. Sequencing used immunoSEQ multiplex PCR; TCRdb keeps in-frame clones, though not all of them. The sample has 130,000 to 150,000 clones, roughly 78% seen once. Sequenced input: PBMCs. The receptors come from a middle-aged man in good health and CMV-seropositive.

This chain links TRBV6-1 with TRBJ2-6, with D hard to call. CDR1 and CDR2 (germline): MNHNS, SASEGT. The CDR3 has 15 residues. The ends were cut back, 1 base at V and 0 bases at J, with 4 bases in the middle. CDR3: CASSEGSSGANVLTF. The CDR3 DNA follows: TGTGCCAGCAGTGAAGGGAGCTCTGGGGCCAACGTCCTGACTTTC.

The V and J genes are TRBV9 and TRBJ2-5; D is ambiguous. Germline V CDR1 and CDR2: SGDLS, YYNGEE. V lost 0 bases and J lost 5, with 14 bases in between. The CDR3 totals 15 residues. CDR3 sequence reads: CASSVDGSPAETQYF. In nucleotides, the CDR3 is TGTGCCAGCAGCGTAGATGGGTCGCCAGCGGAGACCCAGTACTTC. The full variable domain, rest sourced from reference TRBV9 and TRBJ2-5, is DSGVTQTPKHLITATGQRVTLRCSPRSGDLSVYWYQQSLDQGLQFLIQYYNGEERAKGNILERFSAQQFPDLHSELNLSSLELGDSALYFCASSVDGSPAETQYFGPGTRLLVL.

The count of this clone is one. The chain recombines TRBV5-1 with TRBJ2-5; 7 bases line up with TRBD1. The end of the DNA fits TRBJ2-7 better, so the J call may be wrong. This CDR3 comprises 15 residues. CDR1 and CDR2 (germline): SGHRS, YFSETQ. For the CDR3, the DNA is TGCGCCAGCAGCTTGGGACAGGGAGAGGCCTACGAGCAGTACTTC. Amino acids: CASSLGQGEAYEQYF.

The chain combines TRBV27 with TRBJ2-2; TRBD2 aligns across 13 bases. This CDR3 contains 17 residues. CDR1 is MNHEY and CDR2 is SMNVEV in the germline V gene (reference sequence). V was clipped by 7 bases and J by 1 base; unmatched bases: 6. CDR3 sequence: CASTRTSGSRNTGELFF. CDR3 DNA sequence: TGTGCCAGCACCAGGACTAGCGGGAGCCGGAACACCGGGGAGCTGTTTTTT.

The CDR3 protein is CASSLAASGYSKDEQFF. In DNA form, the CDR3 reads TGCGCCAGCAGCTTGGCCGCTAGCGGGTACTCTAAAGATGAGCAGTTCTTC. The chain employs TRBV5-1 and TRBJ2-1, with 8 bases that match TRBD2. CDR3 length equals 17 residues. CDR1 and CDR2 from the germline V gene are SGHRS and YFSETQ. With V trimmed by 0 bases and J by 8 bases, 13 bases remained unmatched.

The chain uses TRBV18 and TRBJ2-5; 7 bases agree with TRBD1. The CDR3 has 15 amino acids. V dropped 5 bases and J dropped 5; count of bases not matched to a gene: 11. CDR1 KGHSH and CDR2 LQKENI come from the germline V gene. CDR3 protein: CASSGDSSRLETQYF. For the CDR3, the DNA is TGTGCCAGCTCAGGGGACAGCTCCCGGTTGGAGACCCAGTACTTC.

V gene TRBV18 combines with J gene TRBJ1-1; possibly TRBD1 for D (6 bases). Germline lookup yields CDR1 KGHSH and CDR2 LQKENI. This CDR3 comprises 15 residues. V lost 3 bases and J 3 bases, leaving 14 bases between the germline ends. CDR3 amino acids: CASSPVQGTDTEAFF. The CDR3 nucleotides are TGTGCCAGCTCACCGGTTCAGGGGACCGACACTGAAGCTTTCTTT. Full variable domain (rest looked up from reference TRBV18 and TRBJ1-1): NAGVMQNPRHLVRRRGQEARLRCSPMKGHSHVYWYRQLPEEGLKFMVYLQKENIIDESGMPKERFSAEFPKEGPSILRIQQVVRGDSAAYFCASSPVQGTDTEAFFGQGTRLTVV.

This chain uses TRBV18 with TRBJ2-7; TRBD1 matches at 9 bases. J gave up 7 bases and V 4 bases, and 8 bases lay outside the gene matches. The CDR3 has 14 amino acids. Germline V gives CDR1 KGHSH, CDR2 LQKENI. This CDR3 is CASSQDRGLSEQYF. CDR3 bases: TGTGCCAGCTCACAAGACAGGGGGTTAAGTGAGCAGTACTTC.

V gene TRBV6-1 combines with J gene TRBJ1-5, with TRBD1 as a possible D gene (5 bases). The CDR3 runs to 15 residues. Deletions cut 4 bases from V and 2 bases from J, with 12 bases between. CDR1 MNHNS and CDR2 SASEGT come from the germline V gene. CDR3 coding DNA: TGTGCCAGCAGTGTCTCCCGGGGGGGCAATCAGCCCCAGCATTTT. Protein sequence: CASSVSRGGNQPQHF.

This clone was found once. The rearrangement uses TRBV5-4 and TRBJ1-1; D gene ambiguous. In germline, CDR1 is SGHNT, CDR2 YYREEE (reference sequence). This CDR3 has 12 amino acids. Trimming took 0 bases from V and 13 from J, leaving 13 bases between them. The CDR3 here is CASSLGGRVVFF. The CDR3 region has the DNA TGTGCCAGCAGCTTGGGTGGGCGGGTGGTTTTCTTT.

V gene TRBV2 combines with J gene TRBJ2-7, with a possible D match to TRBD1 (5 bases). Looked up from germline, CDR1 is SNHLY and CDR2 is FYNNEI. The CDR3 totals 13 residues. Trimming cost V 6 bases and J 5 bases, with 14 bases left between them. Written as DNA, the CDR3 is TGTGCCAGCAGACAGGAATATATCGACGAGCAGTACTTC. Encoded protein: CASRQEYIDEQYF.

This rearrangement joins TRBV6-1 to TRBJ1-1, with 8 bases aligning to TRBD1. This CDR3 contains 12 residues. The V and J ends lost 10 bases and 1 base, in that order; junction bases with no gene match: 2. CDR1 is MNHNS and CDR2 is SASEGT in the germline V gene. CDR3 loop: CAIGQGNTEAFF. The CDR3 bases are TGTGCCATAGGACAGGGGAACACTGAAGCTTTCTTT.

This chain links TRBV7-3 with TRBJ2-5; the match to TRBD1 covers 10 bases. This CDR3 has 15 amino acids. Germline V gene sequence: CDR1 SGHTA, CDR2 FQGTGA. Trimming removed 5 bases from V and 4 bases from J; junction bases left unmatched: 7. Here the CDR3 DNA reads TGTGCCAGCAGCCCGACAGGGGGCGTATTAGAGACCCAGTACTTC. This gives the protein CASSPTGGVLETQYF.

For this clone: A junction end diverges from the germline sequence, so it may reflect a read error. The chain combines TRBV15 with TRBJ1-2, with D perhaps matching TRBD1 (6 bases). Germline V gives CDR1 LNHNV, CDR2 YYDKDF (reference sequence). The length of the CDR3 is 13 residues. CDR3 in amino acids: CATSRDLSRQAIF. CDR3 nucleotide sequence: TGTGCCACCAGCAGAGATCTTTCCCGACAGGCCATCTTC.

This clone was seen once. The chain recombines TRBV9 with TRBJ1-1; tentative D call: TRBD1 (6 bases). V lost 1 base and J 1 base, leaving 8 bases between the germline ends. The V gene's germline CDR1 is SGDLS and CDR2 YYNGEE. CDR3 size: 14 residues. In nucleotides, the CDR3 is TGTGCCAGCAGCGTACTGGGGGCGAACACTGAAGCTTTCTTT. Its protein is CASSVLGANTEAFF.

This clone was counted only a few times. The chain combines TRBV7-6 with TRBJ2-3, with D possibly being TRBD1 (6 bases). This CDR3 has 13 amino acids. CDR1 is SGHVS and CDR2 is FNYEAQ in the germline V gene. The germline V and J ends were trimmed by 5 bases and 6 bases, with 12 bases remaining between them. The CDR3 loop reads CASSGQGPDTQYF. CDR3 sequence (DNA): TGTGCCAGCAGCGGTCAGGGGCCGGATACGCAGTATTTT.

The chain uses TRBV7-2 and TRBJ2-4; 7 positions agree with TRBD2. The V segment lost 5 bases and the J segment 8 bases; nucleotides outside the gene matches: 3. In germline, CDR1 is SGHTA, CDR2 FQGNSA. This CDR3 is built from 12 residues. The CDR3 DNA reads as TGTGCCAGCAGCGCCCGGGGGGACATTCAGTACTTC. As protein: CASSARGDIQYF.

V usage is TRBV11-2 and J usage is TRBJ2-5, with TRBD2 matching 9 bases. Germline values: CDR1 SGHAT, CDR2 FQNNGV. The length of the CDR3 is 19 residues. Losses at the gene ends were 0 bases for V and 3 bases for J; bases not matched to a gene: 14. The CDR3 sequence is CASSLDLGIAGAREETQYF. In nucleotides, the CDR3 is TGTGCCAGCAGCTTAGATCTAGGAATAGCGGGGGCGCGAGAAGAGACCCAGTACTTC.

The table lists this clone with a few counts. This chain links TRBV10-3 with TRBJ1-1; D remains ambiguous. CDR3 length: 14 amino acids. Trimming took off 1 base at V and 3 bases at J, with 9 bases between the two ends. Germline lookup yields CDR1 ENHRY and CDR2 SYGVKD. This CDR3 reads CAISEFGTHTEAFF. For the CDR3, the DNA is TGTGCCATCAGTGAGTTTGGCACCCACACTGAAGCTTTCTTT.

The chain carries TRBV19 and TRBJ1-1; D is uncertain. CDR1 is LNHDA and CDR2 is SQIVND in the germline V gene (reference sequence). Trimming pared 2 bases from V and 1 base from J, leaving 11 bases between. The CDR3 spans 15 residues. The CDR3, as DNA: TGTGCCAGTAGTATATCCTGGACTCCGAACACTGAAGCTTTCTTT. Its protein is CASSISWTPNTEAFF.

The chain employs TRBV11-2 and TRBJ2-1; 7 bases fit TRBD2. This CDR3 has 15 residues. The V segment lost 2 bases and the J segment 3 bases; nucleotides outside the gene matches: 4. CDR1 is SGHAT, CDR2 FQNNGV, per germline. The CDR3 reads CASSLRLADYNEQFF. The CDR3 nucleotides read TGTGCCAGCAGCTTAAGGCTAGCGGACTACAATGAGCAGTTCTTC.

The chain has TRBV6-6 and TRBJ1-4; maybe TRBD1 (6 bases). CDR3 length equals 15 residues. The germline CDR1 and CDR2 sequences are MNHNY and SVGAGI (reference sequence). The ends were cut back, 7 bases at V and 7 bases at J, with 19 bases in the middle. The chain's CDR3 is CASTLGRGGGEKLFF. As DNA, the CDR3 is TGTGCCAGCACCCTGGGGAGGGGGGGCGGTGAAAAACTGTTTTTT.

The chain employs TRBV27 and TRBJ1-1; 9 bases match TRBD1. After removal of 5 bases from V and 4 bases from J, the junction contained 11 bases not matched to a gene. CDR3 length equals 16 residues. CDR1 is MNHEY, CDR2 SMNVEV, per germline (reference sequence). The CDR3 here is CASSPGTGRRGTEAFF. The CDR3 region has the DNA TGTGCCAGCAGTCCTGGGACAGGGAGGAGGGGCACTGAAGCTTTCTTT.